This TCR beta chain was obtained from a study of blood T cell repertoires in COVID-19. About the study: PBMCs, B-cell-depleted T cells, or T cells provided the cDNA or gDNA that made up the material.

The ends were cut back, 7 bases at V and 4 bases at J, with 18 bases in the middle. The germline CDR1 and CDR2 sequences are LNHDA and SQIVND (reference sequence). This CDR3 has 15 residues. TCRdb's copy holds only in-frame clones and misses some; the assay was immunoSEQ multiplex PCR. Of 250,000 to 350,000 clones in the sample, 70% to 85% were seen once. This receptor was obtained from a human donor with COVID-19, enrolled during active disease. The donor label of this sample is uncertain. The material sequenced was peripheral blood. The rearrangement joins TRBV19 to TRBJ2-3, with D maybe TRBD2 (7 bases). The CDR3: CASMDGRGRADTQYF. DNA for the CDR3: TGTGCCAGTATGGATGGTAGGGGGAGGGCAGATACGCAGTATTTT.